Listed below are T cell receptor beta chains from one sample, sequenced in a study of control samples from healthy donors and cancer patients. Measured with immunoSEQ multiplex PCR; TCRdb has only the in-frame clones, and not every one. The profile covers some 210,000 clones, with around 93% appearing a single time and less than 2% taken by the ten largest. Sequencing was performed on blood. Receptor source: a man in his thirties or forties in good health. CDR3s include the opening cysteine and the closing phenylalanine or tryptophan. A D gene is named only where the DNA matches it firmly. Where a row states a size, it is once, few, many or the class of an expanded clone; other rows omit it.

clone_size,v_call,j_call,d_call,cdr3_nt,cdr3_aa
NA,TRBV15,TRBJ2-2,NA,TGTGCCACCAGCAGAGCAGACAGCGCGAACACCGGGGAGCTGTTTTTT,CATSRADSANTGELFF
once,TRBV2,TRBJ1-2,NA,TGTGCCAGCAGGCAAGCCCTCTATGGCTACACCTTC,CASRQALYGYTF
NA,TRBV30,TRBJ1-6,TRBD1,TGTGCCTACCAACCAACAGGGGGCTGGAATTCACCCCTCCACTTT,CAYQPTGGWNSPLHF
NA,TRBV27,TRBJ1-2,TRBD1,TGTGCCAGCAGTTTGACAGGGGATGGCTACACCTTC,CASSLTGDGYTF
NA,TRBV11-3,TRBJ2-3,NA,TGTGCCAGCAGCTTGAGGGGGTGGCCAACAGATACGCAGTATTTT,CASSLRGWPTDTQYF
NA,TRBV5-1,TRBJ2-3,TRBD1,TGCGCCAGCAGCGGAATGGGACAGACTAGCACAGATACGCAGTATTTT,CASSGMGQTSTDTQYF
NA,TRBV11-2,TRBJ1-3,NA,TGTGCCAGCGGCATTTGGGGAAACACCATATATTTT,CASGIWGNTIYF
NA,TRBV4-2,TRBJ1-6,NA,TGTGCCAGCAGCCGAGAGAGACCCGGCGGGAATTCACCCCTCCACTTT,CASSRERPGGNSPLHF
NA,TRBV7-7,TRBJ2-2,NA,TGTGCCAGCTCGGGACTTAACACCGGGGAGCTGTTTTTT,CASSGLNTGELFF
NA,TRBV11-1,TRBJ2-2,NA,TGTGCCAGCAGCTTAGCAGGGGGAAACACCGGGGAGCTGTTTTTT,CASSLAGGNTGELFF
few,TRBV5-6,TRBJ1-6,TRBD1,TGTGCCAGCAGCGATGGACCCGGGACAGTTTCTAATTCACCCCTCCACTTT,CASSDGPGTVSNSPLHF
NA,TRBV7-2,TRBJ2-2,NA,TGTGCCAGCAGACGGATTAGGCAGACGAACACCGGGGAGCTGTTTTTT,CASRRIRQTNTGELFF
NA,TRBV9,TRBJ2-1,NA,TGTGCCAGCAGCGAGCCCTCGGTAGCCCCTACCGACAATGAGCAGTTCTTC,CASSEPSVAPTDNEQFF
NA,TRBV3-1/TRBV3-2,TRBJ1-1,NA,TGTGCCAGCAGCCAAGGACAGAACACTGAAGCTTTCTTT,CASSQGQNTEAFF
few,TRBV7-3,TRBJ1-2,NA,TGTGCCAGCAGCTTAGTAGATGGCTACACCTTC,CASSLVDGYTF
NA,TRBV2,TRBJ2-4,NA,TGTGCCAGCAGTGATGCTCGCCCTAGTGGGTACTTC,CASSDARPSGYF
NA,TRBV12-3/TRBV12-4,TRBJ1-6,NA,TGTGCCAGCAGATTAAGGAGTAATTCACCCCTCCACTTT,CASRLRSNSPLHF
NA,TRBV6-4,TRBJ1-1,TRBD1,TGTGCCAGCAGACCCGGACAGGGGGCTCCCTCGGGCACTGAAGCTTTCTTT,CASRPGQGAPSGTEAFF
once,TRBV30,TRBJ2-3,TRBD2,TGTGCCTGGAGGGGACTAGCGGGGCCAGATACGCAGTATTTT,CAWRGLAGPDTQYF
NA,TRBV19,TRBJ2-7,TRBD2,TGTGCCACCTCCAGCGGGGGCGTCGAGCAGTACTTC,CATSSGGVEQYF
once,TRBV6-5,TRBJ1-1,NA,TGTGCCAGCGGGGAGAACACTGAAGCTTTCTTT,CASGENTEAFF
NA,TRBV7-2,TRBJ1-1,TRBD1,TGTGCCAGCAAAAAAGACAGGGTGGGGAACACTGAAGCTTTCTTT,CASKKDRVGNTEAFF
once,TRBV7-9,TRBJ1-1,NA,TGTGCCAGCAGCTTAGCTGTCATGAACACTGAAGCTTTCTTT,CASSLAVMNTEAFF
NA,TRBV2,TRBJ1-5,NA,TGTGCCAGCAGCCGTCAGGAGTCTTGGCGGCCCCAGCATTTT,CASSRQESWRPQHF
once,TRBV6-5,TRBJ1-1,NA,TGTGCCAGCAGTCACAGGGCGCCGATGAACACTGAAGCTTTCTTT,CASSHRAPMNTEAFF
NA,TRBV30,TRBJ1-1,TRBD1,TGTGCCTGGAGTGTAATCGGAGGGGGCGGCACTGAAGCTTTCTTT,CAWSVIGGGGTEAFF
NA,TRBV7-8,TRBJ2-2,TRBD2,TGTGCCAGCAGCTTGCGAGGGCTAGCGGGGAACACCGGGGAGCTGTTTTTT,CASSLRGLAGNTGELFF
NA,TRBV30,TRBJ1-1,NA,TGTGCCTGGAGTCTACGGGGGGGCTTGAACACTGAAGCTTTCTTT,CAWSLRGGLNTEAFF
NA,TRBV9,TRBJ2-7,NA,TGTGCCAGCAGCGTAGCTATTGGAACCAACGAGCAGTACTTC,CASSVAIGTNEQYF
once,TRBV7-6,TRBJ2-7,TRBD1,TGTGCCAGCAGCCAAAGGGGACAGGGCCCCTTGAGGGGGATCGGAGAGTGGCAGTACTTC,CASSQRGQGPLRGIGEWQYF
NA,TRBV12-3/TRBV12-4,TRBJ1-3,NA,TGTGCCAGCAGTTTTACGGGAAACACCATATATTTT,CASSFTGNTIYF
NA,TRBV4-1,TRBJ1-1,NA,TGCGCCAGCAGCCAAGCTTATAACAGGGAGGTGAACACTGAAGCTTTCTTT,CASSQAYNREVNTEAFF
NA,TRBV19,TRBJ2-3,TRBD2,TGTGCCAGTAGGCGCATAGCGGGGGAAACAGATACGCAGTATTTT,CASRRIAGETDTQYF
once,TRBV12-3/TRBV12-4,TRBJ1-1,NA,TGTGCCAGCAGTACGAGTACCACTGAAGCTTTCTTT,CASSTSTTEAFF
NA,TRBV6-5,TRBJ1-1,TRBD1,TGTGCCAGCAGTCTAAGACAGGGAAGGGGGGGTGAAGCTTTCTTT,CASSLRQGRGGEAFF
NA,TRBV7-9,TRBJ1-1,TRBD1,TGTGCCAGCGGACCGGGACAGGAGAACACTGAAGCTTTCTTT,CASGPGQENTEAFF
NA,TRBV4-1,TRBJ2-7,TRBD2,TGCGCCAGCAGGGCCGGGACTAACTACGAGCAGTACTTC,CASRAGTNYEQYF